The TCR beta chain described here comes from a study of blood T cell repertoires in COVID-19. For the study at large: In each case, the material was cDNA or gDNA derived from T cells, B-cell-depleted T cells, or PBMCs.

The CDR3 has 13 amino acids. The V and J ends lost 4 bases and 8 bases, in that order; junction bases with no gene match: 8. The germline V gene has CDR1 SGDLS and CDR2 YYNGEE. Libraries were prepared by immunoSEQ multiplex PCR; TCRdb keeps only in-frame clonotypes and omits some of them. The table lists around 250,000 clones, approximately 84% of them singletons. The rearrangement joins TRBV9 to TRBJ1-2; 7 positions agree with TRBD1. This receptor was taken from a man aged 50-59 years with active or convalescent COVID-19. Source material: peripheral blood. The CDR3 here is CASSSQTGTGYTF. The CDR3 DNA is TGTGCCAGCAGCTCTCAGACAGGGACAGGCTACACCTTC.